This T cell receptor beta chain was recovered during a study of T cells expressing NK-cell markers. As regards this clonotype: The antigen remains unidentified.

Overall study findings and caveats: Once again these clonotypes came out on top in the CD3+CD56-NKG2C+ fraction of a handful of donors. Over 5 donors carried dominant NKG2C+ clonotypes that made up 1.0-7.0% of their CD8+ T cells.

TCRdb re-called the 5' RACE reads and shows each CDR3 protein once, DNA omitted. The repertoire table contains about 450,000 distinct CDR3 sequences. CDR1 MNHNS and CDR2 SASEGT come from the germline V gene. This CDR3 is 15 amino acids long. Material for sequencing was blood T cells: a sorted CD56 or NKG2C T cell subset, CD4+ or CD8+ T cells, or bulk PBMC T cells (not recorded which). V is TRBV6-1 and J is TRBJ2-2; as DNA is missing, the TRBD1 call by TCRdb cannot be tested. This TCR was sampled from a woman between 18 and 75 years old in good health. CDR3 amino acids: CASTGTGSNTGELFF.